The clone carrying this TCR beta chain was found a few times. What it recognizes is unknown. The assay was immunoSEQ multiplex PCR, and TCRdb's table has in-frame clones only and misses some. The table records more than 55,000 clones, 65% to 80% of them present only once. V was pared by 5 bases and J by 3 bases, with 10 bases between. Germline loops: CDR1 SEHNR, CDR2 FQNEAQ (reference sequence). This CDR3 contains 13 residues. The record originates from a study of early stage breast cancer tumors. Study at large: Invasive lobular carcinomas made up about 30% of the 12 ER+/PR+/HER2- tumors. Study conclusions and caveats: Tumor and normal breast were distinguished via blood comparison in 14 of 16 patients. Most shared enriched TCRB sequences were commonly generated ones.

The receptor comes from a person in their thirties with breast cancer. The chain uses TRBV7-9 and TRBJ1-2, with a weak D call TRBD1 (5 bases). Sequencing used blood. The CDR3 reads CASSGRGDYGYTF. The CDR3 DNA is TGTGCCAGCAGCGGCCGGGGGGACTATGGCTACACCTTC.